This T cell receptor beta chain was recovered during a study of vaccination and CD4 T cells after COVID-19. Study-wide background: The cells in question were stimulated using overlapping spike peptides derived from SARS-CoV-2, HCoV-NL63, HCoV-OC43 and HCoV-229E.

Comment on this clonotype: Antigen specificity is unknown.

Treatment noted: roughly ten-day PBMC culture with coronavirus spike peptide pools or control peptides (ViraFEST assay). Sequencing of cultured CD4+ T cell DNA used the Oncomine TCR Beta short-read assay. TCRdb re-called the PCR reads through MiXCR, storing one row per CDR3 protein. The sample yields 18,000 or so distinct CDR3 sequences, approximately 45% seen once. CDR3 length: 14 amino acids. Trimming removed 5 bases from V and 3 bases from J; junction bases left unmatched: 3. The germline gives CDR1 SGHTA, CDR2 FQGNSA. The sample consisted of CD4+ T cells from blood, cultured in vitro, taken before SARS-CoV-2 vaccination. This clonotype was sampled from a human donor who had recovered from COVID-19. The chain has TRBV7-2 and TRBJ1-4; TRBD1 aligns across 7 bases. The CDR3 DNA sequence: TGTGCCAGCAGCCGGACAGGAGCTAATGAAAAACTGTTTTTT. Translated: CASSRTGANEKLFF. Using reference TRBV7-2 and TRBJ1-4 for the parts outside the CDR3, the full variable domain is GAGVSQSPSNKVTEKGKDVELRCDPISGHTALYWYRQSLGQGLEFLIYFQGNSAPDKSGLPSDRFSAERTGGSVSTLTIQRTQQEDSAVYLCASSRTGANEKLFFGSGTQLSVL.